A single sample gave rise to the 18 T cell receptor beta chains below, sequenced in a study of blood T cell repertoires in COVID-19. TCRdb's copy holds only in-frame clones and misses some; the assay was immunoSEQ multiplex PCR. Of 200,000 or so clones in the sample, 88% were seen once. The sample comprised PBMCs or T cells enriched from blood (not recorded which). All receptors derive from a woman in her 30s who had recovered from COVID-19.

Here the CDR3 DNA reads TGCGCCAGCAGCCAAGTGGTGGGGGGTACGCATACGCAGTATTTT. The encoded protein is CASSQVVGGTHTQYF. This chain links TRBV4-1 with TRBJ2-3; D might be TRBD2 (6 bases). Per germline, CDR1 MGHRA and CDR2 YSYEKL. The CDR3 extends over 15 amino acids. Trimming cost V 1 base and J 7 bases, with 15 bases left between them.

The chain links TRBV24-1 to TRBJ1-4; the match to TRBD1 covers 7 bases. CDR1 and CDR2 from the germline V gene are KGHDR and SFDVKD. The ends lost 7 bases at V and 7 bases at J; junction bases unmatched: 8. The CDR3 is made up of 14 amino acids. The CDR3 DNA sequence: TGTGCCACCAGGGGACAGCCCACTTGTGAAAAACTGTTTTTT. Amino acid sequence: CATRGQPTCEKLFF.

The chain combines TRBV9 with TRBJ2-5; 10 nucleotides line up with TRBD2. The CDR3 runs 20 residues. The germline V gene has CDR1 SGDLS and CDR2 YYNGEE. Losses at the gene ends were 0 bases for V and 5 bases for J; bases not matched to a gene: 19. In DNA, the CDR3 is TGTGCCAGCAGCGTAGGGATCAGGTCGGCTAGCGGGGGCAGTGGTGAGACCCAGTACTTC. Translating it yields CASSVGIRSASGGSGETQYF. The full variable domain, its missing parts supplied by reference TRBV9 and TRBJ2-5, is DSGVTQTPKHLITATGQRVTLRCSPRSGDLSVYWYQQSLDQGLQFLIQYYNGEERAKGNILERFSAQQFPDLHSELNLSSLELGDSALYFCASSVGIRSASGGSGETQYFGPGTRLLVL.

This chain links TRBV5-1 with TRBJ2-5, with D possibly being TRBD2 (7 bases). Germline V CDR1 and CDR2: SGHRS, YFSETQ. Deletions cut 4 bases from V and 5 bases from J, with 15 bases between. The CDR3 extends over 14 amino acids. In nucleotides, the CDR3 is TGCGCCAGCAGCCGCCGACGGGGGGCCGAGACCCAGTACTTC. This codes for CASSRRRGAETQYF.

The chain has TRBV29-1 and TRBJ1-1; 9 nucleotides match TRBD1. This CDR3 has 14 amino acids. V shed 7 bases, J shed 4 bases, and the junction held 10 bases outside the gene matches. Germline V lookup: CDR1 SQVTM, CDR2 ANQGSEA. The chain's CDR3 is CSALDRGEGTEAFF. The DNA for the CDR3 is TGCAGCGCTTTGGACAGGGGAGAGGGCACTGAAGCTTTCTTT.

The chain has TRBV7-2 and TRBJ2-1; 7 bases map to TRBD2. Germline assignment: CDR1 SGHTA and CDR2 FQGNSA. Trimming removed 1 base from V and 4 bases from J; junction bases left unmatched: 7. The CDR3 loop spans 16 amino acids. The CDR3 DNA reads TGTGCCAGCAGCTTAGGTTCAGCGGGATTATACAATGAGCAGTTCTTC. Translated, it gives CASSLGSAGLYNEQFF.

The J gene is TRBJ1-2, the V gene TRBV5-6; TRBD1 matches 8 bases. Germline assignment: CDR1 SGHDT and CDR2 YYEEEE. The CDR3 loop spans 15 amino acids. V lost 0 bases, J lost 5 bases, and 6 bases stayed unmatched. The CDR3 bases are TGTGCCAGCAGCTTGGGCGGACAGGGAATTTATGGCTACACCTTC. This gives the protein CASSLGGQGIYGYTF.

The rearrangement joins TRBV3-1 (or the pseudogene TRBV3-2) to TRBJ1-2, with TRBD1 identical over 11 bases. This CDR3 contains 16 residues. The germline V gene encodes CDR1 LGHDT and CDR2 YNNKEL (reference sequence). V lost 5 bases to trimming and J lost 4 bases; unmatched junction nucleotides: 9. CDR3 DNA: TGTGCCAGCAGCGATACGGACAGGGGGCGAGGCTATGGCTACACCTTC. Translated: CASSDTDRGRGYGYTF.

The chain recombines TRBV4-1 with TRBJ2-6; 7 bases fit TRBD1. This CDR3 comprises 17 residues. The germline CDR1 and CDR2 sequences are MGHRA and YSYEKL. The junction had 6 bases not matched to a gene; V was cut back by 0 bases and J by 4 bases. CDR3 bases: TGCGCCAGCAGCCAAGATCCAGGGGGATCCGGGGCCAACGTCCTGACTTTC. Translation: CASSQDPGGSGANVLTF.

The chain joins TRBV6-5 to TRBJ1-2; no clear D gene. V dropped 4 bases and J dropped 3 bases, with 18 bases sitting between them. Germline values: CDR1 MNHEY, CDR2 SVGAGI. The CDR3 is 16 amino acids. The CDR3 reads CASSSIYERAYYGYTF. DNA for the CDR3: TGTGCCAGCAGTTCTATCTACGAGAGGGCCTACTATGGCTACACCTTC.

The V call is TRBV12-3 or TRBV12-4, the J call TRBJ1-4; tentatively, D is TRBD1 (5 bases). The ends were cut back, 7 bases at V and 8 bases at J, with 14 bases in the middle. The CDR3 spans 13 residues. The CDR3 region is CASTLDSREKLFF. In DNA, the CDR3 is TGTGCCAGCACTCTTGACAGTAGGGAAAAACTGTTTTTT.

The count of this clone is one. V and J are TRBV3-1 (or the pseudogene TRBV3-2) and TRBJ1-2; D possibly corresponds to TRBD1 (6 bases). V was cut by 0 bases and J by 4 bases, with 15 bases left in between. This CDR3 spans 16 amino acids. The germline V gene has CDR1 LGHDT and CDR2 YNNKEL (reference sequence). The DNA for the CDR3 is TGTGCCAGCAGCCAAGAGGGGGGGCGGACCTTCTATGGCTACACCTTC. Protein product: CASSQEGGRTFYGYTF.

CDR3 coding DNA: TGTGCCAGCAGCGTAGTTCCAGCGGGGGGATACAATGAGCAGTTCTTC. This sequence encodes CASSVVPAGGYNEQFF. This sequence joins TRBV9 and TRBJ2-1, with 9 bases lining up with TRBD2. Germline CDR1 and CDR2: SGDLS and YYNGEE. This CDR3 comprises 16 residues. The V gene end was trimmed by 0 bases and the J gene end by 4 bases; junction bases not matched to a gene: 5.

The chain couples TRBV3-1 (or the pseudogene TRBV3-2) to TRBJ1-4, with 7 bases fitting TRBD1. The CDR3 extends over 15 amino acids. The trim removed 3 bases at V and 5 bases at J, leaving 6 bases unmatched. Germline assignment: CDR1 LGHDT and CDR2 YNNKEL (reference sequence). The DNA of the CDR3 is TGTGCCAGCAGCCAGGAGACAGGGCTCAATGAAAAACTGTTTTTT. Amino acids: CASSQETGLNEKLFF.

This chain connects TRBV6-4 to TRBJ2-1; TRBD2 aligns across 12 bases. V shed 7 bases, J shed 8 bases, and the junction held 12 bases outside the gene matches. Germline V gene lookup returns CDR1 MRHNA and CDR2 SNTAGT. The CDR3 length is 16 residues. CDR3 protein: CASKGTSGSGGHEQFF. The CDR3 DNA follows: TGTGCCAGCAAGGGGACTAGCGGGTCGGGCGGACATGAGCAGTTCTTC.

This rearrangement joins TRBV13 to TRBJ1-6; D unclear. CDR1 is PRHDT and CDR2 is FYEKMQ in the germline V gene (reference sequence). Trimming left V 2 bases short and J 9 bases short, with 23 bases between. The CDR3 contains 18 residues. The DNA for the CDR3 is TGTGCCAGCAGCTTATCTGATAGGAGGGTCGAGTCGAGTTCACCCCTCCACTTT. Translated: CASSLSDRRVESSSPLHF.

The DNA of the CDR3 is TGTGCCAGCAGCCAAGATAGCAGGGTCCATGGCTACACCTTC. Protein sequence: CASSQDSRVHGYTF. This chain connects TRBV3-1 (or the pseudogene TRBV3-2) to TRBJ1-2; D possibly corresponds to TRBD1 (5 bases). Germline V gene sequence: CDR1 LGHDT, CDR2 YNNKEL (reference sequence). The CDR3 consists of 14 residues. Trimming took off 0 bases at V and 6 bases at J, with 11 bases between the two ends.

V usage is TRBV5-1 and J usage is TRBJ1-2; TRBD1 agrees at 9 bases. Germline loops: CDR1 SGHRS, CDR2 YFSETQ. This CDR3 region has 16 residues. With V trimmed by 0 bases and J by 6 bases, 9 bases remained unmatched. The CDR3: CASSLAWGQGTHGYTF. The CDR3 DNA follows: TGCGCCAGCAGCTTGGCTTGGGGACAGGGAACTCATGGCTACACCTTC.